One and the same sample provided the 28 T cell receptor beta chains below, sequenced in a study of cytomegalovirus exposure and HLA in healthy donors (dated by TCRdb to the late 2010s). Libraries were prepared through the immunoSEQ multiplex PCR assay. For the multiplex PCR, a mixture combining 60 forward primers for TCR Vbeta segments and 13 reverse primers for TCR Jbeta segments was used. Not all clones reach the TCRdb copy of this immuneACCESS table, which keeps in-frame sequences only. Checked studies attribute under half of the gap to unresolved V genes and leave the rest unexplained. In all, the sample holds 150,000 to 200,000 clones, and approximately 80% of those were seen once. Of the sample, roughly 5% falls within the top ten clones. The material sequenced was PBMCs. All receptors come from a man between 18 and 35 years old in good health and CMV-seronegative.

V gene TRBV4-1 combines with J gene TRBJ2-7; 8 bases are a match to TRBD1. V shed 2 bases and J 4 bases; nucleotides not matched to a gene: 10. This CDR3 is 16 amino acids long. The germline gives CDR1 MGHRA, CDR2 YSYEKL. The CDR3 DNA is TGCGCCAGCAGCCAAACCTCTGCAGGGGGCTTTTACGAGCAGTACTTC. Its protein is CASSQTSAGGFYEQYF.

In DNA form, the CDR3 reads TGTGCCAGCAGCCCCCACGGGACAGGGGTTGGGACCCAGTACTTC. Translating gives CASSPHGTGVGTQYF. The genes are TRBV9 and TRBJ2-5, with 10 bases aligning to TRBD1. Germline values: CDR1 SGDLS, CDR2 YYNGEE. Trimming cost V 4 bases and J 7 bases; bases outside gene matches: 10. This CDR3 spans 15 amino acids.

J is TRBJ2-5 and V is TRBV27, with 7 bases that match TRBD1. The germline V gene has CDR1 MNHEY and CDR2 SMNVEV (reference sequence). After removal of 8 bases from V and 5 bases from J, the junction contained 8 bases not matched to a gene. The CDR3 is 13 amino acids. CDR3 amino acids: CASRRQGSETQYF. CDR3 in DNA: TGTGCCAGCCGAAGACAGGGATCGGAGACCCAGTACTTC.

This chain uses TRBV5-4 with TRBJ2-7, with TRBD2 matching 9 bases. Trimming removed 4 bases from V and 0 bases from J; junction bases left unmatched: 8. CDR1 is SGHNT and CDR2 is YYREEE in the germline V gene (reference sequence). The CDR3 covers 16 residues. The CDR3, as DNA: TGTGCCAGCAGCCCAGGGCTTAGCGGGAGCTCCTACGAGCAGTACTTC. This gives the protein CASSPGLSGSSYEQYF.

The J gene is TRBJ1-1, the V gene TRBV19; D remains ambiguous. CDR3 length: 12 residues. The V gene's germline CDR1 is LNHDA and CDR2 SQIVND (reference sequence). V lost 7 bases and J lost 4, with 10 bases in between. The CDR3: CASMSAGTEAFF. The CDR3 DNA follows: TGTGCCAGTATGAGTGCAGGCACTGAAGCTTTCTTT.

The CDR3 sequence: CASSLAWRATDTQYF. CDR3 nucleotides: TGTGCCAGCAGTCTGGCGTGGCGGGCCACAGATACGCAGTATTTT. The chain has TRBV11-2 and TRBJ2-3, with D maybe TRBD2 (5 bases). Germline V lookup: CDR1 SGHAT, CDR2 FQNNGV. The CDR3 sequence is 15 residues long. The germline V and J ends were trimmed by 6 bases and 2 bases, with 15 bases remaining between them.

The V call is TRBV27, the J call TRBJ2-1, with TRBD1 matching over 7 bases. Germline V gives CDR1 MNHEY, CDR2 SMNVEV (reference sequence). The V gene end was trimmed by 6 bases and the J gene end by 2 bases; junction bases not matched to a gene: 10. The CDR3 is 16 amino acids. CDR3 amino acids: CASSPKGARPYNEQFF. The CDR3 nucleotides read TGTGCCAGCAGCCCGAAGGGGGCCAGACCCTACAATGAGCAGTTCTTC.

The chain combines TRBV9 with TRBJ1-5; D unresolved. Germline V gives CDR1 SGDLS, CDR2 YYNGEE. This CDR3 contains 14 residues. Trimming removed 0 bases from V and 6 bases from J, with 10 bases in between. CDR3 nucleotides: TGTGCCAGCAGCGTAGGAGGATCGGGTCAGCCCCAGCATTTT. Translation: CASSVGGSGQPQHF.

CDR3 DNA sequence: TGTGCCACAAAGAACACTGAAGCTTTCTTT. This codes for CATKNTEAFF. The chain employs TRBV28 and TRBJ1-1, with D hard to call. Deletions cut 10 bases from V and 1 base from J, with 4 bases between. Germline V gene sequence: CDR1 MDHEN, CDR2 SYDVKM. This CDR3 is 10 amino acids long.

The V gene is TRBV18, the J gene TRBJ2-5; tentatively, D is TRBD1 (6 bases). The CDR3 totals 14 residues. The V end lost 6 bases, the J end lost 5 bases, and 16 bases lay between the germline ends. Germline CDR1 reads KGHSH; CDR2 reads LQKENI. In nucleotides, the CDR3 is TGTGCCAGCTCCCCCGGCAGGGGCGTGGAGACCCAGTACTTC. Translation gives CASSPGRGVETQYF.

V is TRBV19 and J is TRBJ2-7, with TRBD1 as a possible D gene (5 bases). Germline V gives CDR1 LNHDA, CDR2 SQIVND (reference sequence). V was clipped by 2 bases and J by 1 base, with 9 bases between them. The CDR3 covers 14 residues. The CDR3 here is CASSIKGISYEQYF. The CDR3 DNA reads as TGTGCCAGTAGTATAAAGGGGATTTCCTACGAGCAGTACTTC.

The chain carries TRBV29-1 and TRBJ2-3; D may be TRBD1 (5 bases). Trimming stripped 4 bases from V and 3 bases from J, with 29 bases between. This CDR3 contains 19 residues. Germline values: CDR1 SQVTM, CDR2 ANQGSEA. CDR3 protein: CSVVQSPQLGRWKTDTQYF. The CDR3, as DNA: TGCAGCGTTGTCCAGTCGCCCCAGTTGGGGCGTTGGAAGACAGATACGCAGTATTTT.

The V and J genes are TRBV7-3 and TRBJ1-1; maybe TRBD1 (5 bases). V lost 0 bases, J lost 6 bases, and 11 bases lay in between. Germline CDR1 SGHTA, CDR2 FQGTGA. The CDR3 spans 14 residues. The chain's CDR3 is CASSLTGTGAEAFF. DNA for the CDR3: TGTGCCAGCAGCTTAACGGGAACGGGGGCTGAAGCTTTCTTT.

The chain has TRBV27 and TRBJ2-5; D perhaps matches TRBD2 (5 bases). Trimming stripped 0 bases from V and 5 bases from J, with 13 bases between. CDR3 length: 15 residues. Germline V gene data show CDR1 as MNHEY and CDR2 as SMNVEV (reference sequence). The CDR3 sequence is CASSLSRVKWETQYF. The CDR3 nucleotides are TGTGCCAGCAGTTTATCGAGGGTCAAATGGGAGACCCAGTACTTC.

The rearrangement links TRBV27 to TRBJ1-1; TRBD1 aligns across 8 bases. V shed 3 bases and J 4 bases; nucleotides not matched to a gene: 1. Germline values: CDR1 MNHEY, CDR2 SMNVEV (reference sequence). CDR3 length: 13 residues. The DNA of the CDR3 is TGTGCCAGCAGTTTGCAGGGGGCCACTGAAGCTTTCTTT. It codes for CASSLQGATEAFF.

This chain uses TRBV6-1 with TRBJ2-7; D is uncertain. Germline V lookup: CDR1 MNHNS, CDR2 SASEGT. This CDR3 contains 13 residues. With 6 bases removed from V and 5 bases from J, the gap between germline ends came to 14 bases. The CDR3 here is CASSATGDHEQYF. Written as DNA, the CDR3 is TGTGCCAGCAGCGCCACCGGAGACCACGAGCAGTACTTC.

The chain recombines TRBV11-2 with TRBJ1-1; 10 nucleotides agree with TRBD1. Per germline, CDR1 SGHAT and CDR2 FQNNGV. CDR3 length: 17 residues. After removal of 5 bases from V and 1 base from J, the junction contained 10 bases not matched to a gene. The CDR3 is CASSPGDRGYTNTEAFF. The CDR3 region has the DNA TGTGCCAGCAGCCCGGGGGACAGGGGCTATACGAACACTGAAGCTTTCTTT.

CDR3 DNA: TGTGCCTGGAGTGCATCACAGGGGGCGTTTTTCGGTACGCAGTATTTT. It is translated as CAWSASQGAFFGTQYF. The chain has TRBV30 and TRBJ2-3; 9 positions match TRBD1. The length of the CDR3 is 16 residues. V was clipped by 1 base and J by 8 bases; unmatched bases: 13. The germline V gene encodes CDR1 GTSNPN and CDR2 SVGIG (reference sequence).

This clone has more than one count but fewer than ten. The rearrangement uses TRBV12-2 and TRBJ1-5. TRBV12-2 is reported as a pseudogene. The CDR3 is made up of 12 amino acids. The CDR3 nucleotides read TGTGCAAGTCGCTTAGTCGGTCAGCCCCAGCATTTT. Translation: CASRLVGQPQHF.

The chain links TRBV7-9 to TRBJ2-5, with D possibly matching TRBD2 (6 bases). CDR3 length equals 16 residues. Germline V lookup: CDR1 SEHNR, CDR2 FQNEAQ (reference sequence). V was shortened by 2 bases and J by 7 bases, with 20 bases between the two germline ends. CDR3 DNA sequence: TGTGCCAGCAGCTTATCCGGGACGGGGGTCTTGGGGACCCAGTACTTC. It translates to CASSLSGTGVLGTQYF.

This rearrangement joins TRBV30 to TRBJ2-7; 7 bases are a match to TRBD1. CDR1 GTSNPN and CDR2 SVGIG come from the germline V gene (reference sequence). This CDR3 contains 13 residues. V trimming: 3 bases; J trimming: 4 bases; junction bases outside the gene matches: 6. The CDR3 reads CAWRAAGGYEQYF. DNA for the CDR3: TGTGCCTGGAGAGCTGCAGGGGGTTACGAGCAGTACTTC.

The genes are TRBV25-1 and TRBJ1-2; D is unclear. V lost 3 bases, J lost 6 bases, and 11 bases lay in between. Germline CDR1 and CDR2: MGHDK and SYGVNS. This CDR3 comprises 13 residues. The CDR3 sequence: CASSDDAGDGYTF. The CDR3, as DNA: TGTGCCAGCAGTGATGACGCAGGCGATGGCTACACCTTC.

This rearrangement joins TRBV7-3 to TRBJ2-1, with 10 bases aligning to TRBD2. J gave up 9 bases and V 3 bases, and 11 bases lay outside the gene matches. From germline, CDR1 is SGHTA and CDR2 FQGTGA. This CDR3 has 16 residues. The CDR3 bases are TGTGCCAGCAGCTTCCTCAGCGGGGGGGCTTGGGGTGAGCAGTTCTTC. It translates to CASSFLSGGAWGEQFF.

V usage is TRBV5-1 and J usage is TRBJ2-2; D not resolved. CDR1 is SGHRS and CDR2 is YFSETQ in the germline V gene. The CDR3 runs 14 residues. V gave up 1 base and J gave up 3 bases, with 7 bases separating them. The CDR3 region is CASSLLGDTGELFF. The CDR3 coding sequence is TGCGCCAGCAGCTTGTTGGGCGACACCGGGGAGCTGTTTTTT. Drawing the rest from reference TRBV5-1 and TRBJ2-2, the complete variable domain is KAGVTQTPRYLIKTRGQQVTLSCSPISGHRSVSWYQQTPGQGLQFLFEYFSETQRNKGNFPGRFSGRQFSNSRSEMNVSTLELGDSALYLCASSLLGDTGELFFGEGSRLTVL.

V is TRBV27 and J is TRBJ1-1, with D uncertain. The CDR3 consists of 13 residues. Trimming took off 3 bases at V and 12 bases at J, with 17 bases between the two ends. Germline V CDR1 and CDR2: MNHEY, SMNVEV (reference sequence). CDR3 DNA sequence: TGTGCCAGCAGTTTTTCAAGCTCAGCGACCACTTTCTTT. Protein sequence: CASSFSSSATTFF.

The chain couples TRBV6-1 to TRBJ2-5; the D is unclear. CDR1 and CDR2 from the germline V gene are MNHNS and SASEGT. V gave up 5 bases and J gave up 2 bases, with 9 bases separating them. The length of the CDR3 is 13 residues. Here the CDR3 reads CASSWAEQETQYF. The CDR3 nucleotides read TGTGCCAGCAGTTGGGCAGAACAAGAGACCCAGTACTTC.

As regards this clone: Different DNA sequences within this sample yield the same CDR3. V and J are TRBV19 and TRBJ2-3; D gene uncertain. The CDR3 is made up of 14 amino acids. The germline CDR1 and CDR2 sequences are LNHDA and SQIVND (reference sequence). The V end lost 3 bases, the J end lost 0 bases, and 7 bases lay between the germline ends. CDR3 amino acids: CASSIPGSTDTQYF. The CDR3 region has the DNA TGTGCCAGTAGTATCCCAGGCAGCACAGATACGCAGTATTTT.

The chain uses TRBV5-4 and TRBJ2-1, with 10 nucleotides matching TRBD2. Germline assignment: CDR1 SGHNT and CDR2 YYREEE (reference sequence). The CDR3 totals 12 residues. J gave up 10 bases and V 3 bases, and 1 base lay outside the gene matches. CDR3: CASSSLAGEQFF. The CDR3 DNA follows: TGTGCCAGCAGCTCACTAGCGGGAGAGCAGTTCTTC.